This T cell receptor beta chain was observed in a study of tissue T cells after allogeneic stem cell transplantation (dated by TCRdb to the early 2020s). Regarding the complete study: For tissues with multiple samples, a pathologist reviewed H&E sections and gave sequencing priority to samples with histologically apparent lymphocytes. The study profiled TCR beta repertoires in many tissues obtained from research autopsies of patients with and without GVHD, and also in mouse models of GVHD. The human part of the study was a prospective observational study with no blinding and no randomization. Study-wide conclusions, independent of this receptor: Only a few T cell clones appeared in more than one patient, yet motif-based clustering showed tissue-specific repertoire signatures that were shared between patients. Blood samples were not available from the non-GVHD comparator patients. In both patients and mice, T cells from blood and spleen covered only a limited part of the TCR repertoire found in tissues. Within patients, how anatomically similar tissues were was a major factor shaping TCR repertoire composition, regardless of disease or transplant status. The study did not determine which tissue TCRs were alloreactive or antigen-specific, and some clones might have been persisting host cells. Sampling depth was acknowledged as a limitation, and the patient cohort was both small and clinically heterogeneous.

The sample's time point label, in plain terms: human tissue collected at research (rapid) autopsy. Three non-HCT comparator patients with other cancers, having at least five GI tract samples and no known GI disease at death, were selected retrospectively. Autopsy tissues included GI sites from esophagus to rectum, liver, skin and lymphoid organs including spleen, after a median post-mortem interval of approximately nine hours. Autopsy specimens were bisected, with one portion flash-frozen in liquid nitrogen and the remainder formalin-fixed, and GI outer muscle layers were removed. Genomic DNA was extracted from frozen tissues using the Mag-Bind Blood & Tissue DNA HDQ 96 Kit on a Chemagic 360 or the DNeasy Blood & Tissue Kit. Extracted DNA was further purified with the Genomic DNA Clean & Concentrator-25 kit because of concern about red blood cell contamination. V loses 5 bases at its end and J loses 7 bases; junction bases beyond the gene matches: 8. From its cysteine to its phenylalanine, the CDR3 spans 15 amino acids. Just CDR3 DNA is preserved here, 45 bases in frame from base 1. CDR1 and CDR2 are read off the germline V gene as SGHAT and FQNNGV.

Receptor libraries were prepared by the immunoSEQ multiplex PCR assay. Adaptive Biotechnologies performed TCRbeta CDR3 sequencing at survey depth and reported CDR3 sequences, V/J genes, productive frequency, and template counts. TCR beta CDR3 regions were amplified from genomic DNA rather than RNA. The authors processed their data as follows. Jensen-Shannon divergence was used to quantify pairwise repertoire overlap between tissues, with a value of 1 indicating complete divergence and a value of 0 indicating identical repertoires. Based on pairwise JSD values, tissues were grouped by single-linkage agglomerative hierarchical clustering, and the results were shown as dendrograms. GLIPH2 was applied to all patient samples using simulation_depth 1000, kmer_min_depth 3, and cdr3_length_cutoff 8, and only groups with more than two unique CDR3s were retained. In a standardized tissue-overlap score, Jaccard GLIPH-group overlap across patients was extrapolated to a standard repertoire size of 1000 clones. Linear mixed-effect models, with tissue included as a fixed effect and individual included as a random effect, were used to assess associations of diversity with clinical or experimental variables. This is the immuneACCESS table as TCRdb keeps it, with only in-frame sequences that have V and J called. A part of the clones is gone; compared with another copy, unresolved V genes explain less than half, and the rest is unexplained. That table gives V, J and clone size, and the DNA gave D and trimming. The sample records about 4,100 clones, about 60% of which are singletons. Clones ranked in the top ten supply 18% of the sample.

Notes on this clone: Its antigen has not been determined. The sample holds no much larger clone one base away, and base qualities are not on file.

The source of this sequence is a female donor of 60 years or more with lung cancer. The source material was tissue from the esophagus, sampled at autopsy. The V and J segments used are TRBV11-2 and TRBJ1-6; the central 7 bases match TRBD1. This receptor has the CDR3 CASSNDRVSNSPLHF. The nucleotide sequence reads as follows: TGTGCCAGCAGCAACGACAGGGTATCGAATTCACCCCTCCACTTT.